The 11 T cell receptor beta chains in this list originate from one sample, sequenced in a study of T cells in Graves' hyperthyroidism and ophthalmopathy. Amplification yielded TCR beta CDR3 regions, with RNA transcripts as the source. In the first-round RT-PCR of the TCR CDR3, the HTBI primer set was used. A single record per CDR3 protein comes from TCRdb applying MiXCR to the multiplex PCR reads. Among hundreds of thousands of distinct CDR3 sequences listed, approximately 14% were seen once. Sequenced material: blood. The receptors were sampled from a woman in her late teens or twenties with Graves' hyperthyroidism.

This clonotype was seen ten or more times. The genes are TRBV18 and TRBJ2-5, with unresolved D. The CDR3 loop spans 14 amino acids. Trimming stripped 3 bases from V and 1 base from J, with 9 bases between. The germline V gene has CDR1 KGHSH and CDR2 LQKENI. CDR3 sequence: CASSPLPVQETQYF. DNA for the CDR3: TGTGCCAGCTCACCCCTCCCCGTCCAAGAGACCCAGTACTTC.

Note on this clonotype: Mismatch with germline at one junction end may stem from a read error. J is TRBJ2-5 and V is TRBV11-2; 8 bases align to TRBD1. Germline CDR1 SGHAT, CDR2 FQNNGV. The CDR3 has 15 amino acids. CDR3 protein: CASSPGYADRENRDF. As DNA, the CDR3 is TGTGCCAGCAGCCCAGGTTATGCGGACAGGGAAAATCGGGACTTC.

This clonotype was picked up many times. CDR3 protein: CASSPGGFIGYTF. The CDR3 nucleotides are TGTGCCAGCAGTCCAGGAGGGTTTATCGGCTACACCTTC. This chain connects TRBV12-3 or TRBV12-4 to TRBJ1-2; no definite D call. This CDR3 has 13 amino acids. Trimming took 5 bases from V and 8 from J, leaving 15 bases between them.

This chain joins TRBV7-8 and TRBJ1-5; weak D call: TRBD1 (6 bases). The V gene's germline CDR1 is SGHVS and CDR2 FQNEAQ. The CDR3 has 18 residues. Trimming removed 2 bases from V and 5 bases from J, with 22 bases in between. The CDR3 DNA follows: TGTGCCAGCAGCTTATGGGACCGGGAGGGGGGTCTCGATCAGCCCCAGCATTTT. It is translated as CASSLWDREGGLDQPQHF.

This clonotype was counted at least ten times. DNA for the CDR3: TGTGCCAGCAGGACCCACGGGGCGAAGGTTCAGCCCCAGCATTTT. Protein sequence: CASRTHGAKVQPQHF. V is TRBV2 and J is TRBJ1-5; D perhaps matches TRBD1 (5 bases). The CDR3 contains 15 residues. Germline loops: CDR1 SNHLY, CDR2 FYNNEI. Trimming shortened V by 6 bases and J by 6 bases, and 18 bases separated the two germline ends.

This clonotype was recorded a few times. The chain recombines TRBV6-1 with TRBJ2-1, with 11 positions matching TRBD2. Germline V gene lookup returns CDR1 MNHNS and CDR2 SASEGT. The length of the CDR3 is 13 residues. The junction had 4 bases not matched to a gene; V was cut back by 9 bases and J by 6 bases. CDR3 loop: CASSGRAFNEQFF. Here the CDR3 DNA reads TGTGCCAGTAGCGGGAGGGCCTTCAATGAGCAGTTCTTC.

This clonotype came up many times. This chain connects TRBV29-1 to TRBJ2-1; no firm D call. V was pared by 4 bases and J by 6 bases, with 16 bases between. Germline loops: CDR1 SQVTM, CDR2 ANQGSEA. The CDR3 loop spans 14 amino acids. DNA for the CDR3: TGCAGCGTTGCCCGCGACACCCGGCGCAATGAGCAGTTCTTC. It is translated as CSVARDTRRNEQFF.

The chain couples TRBV28 to TRBJ1-5; 8 bases line up with TRBD1. Per the germline V gene, CDR1 is MDHEN and CDR2 is SYDVKM. CDR3 length: 15 amino acids. The V and J ends lost 7 bases and 3 bases, in that order; junction bases with no gene match: 8. CDR3 sequence reads: CASTLTGAANQPQHF. The CDR3 DNA reads as TGTGCCAGCACCCTGACAGGGGCGGCCAATCAGCCCCAGCATTTT.

This clonotype was found a few times. The CDR3 nucleotides read TGTGCCAGCAGTTCTCCAAGGGAACTAGCAGAAAAAGGGGAGGGCACAGATACGCAGTATTTT. Protein product: CASSSPRELAEKGEGTDTQYF. The gene calls are TRBV6-1 and TRBJ2-3; tentative D call: TRBD2 (6 bases). The germline V gene encodes CDR1 MNHNS and CDR2 SASEGT. V was clipped by 5 bases and J by 1 base, with 31 bases between them. This CDR3 has 21 residues.

The V gene is TRBV6-4, the J gene TRBJ2-1; 8 bases map to TRBD2. With 11 bases clipped from V and 9 bases from J, the junction kept 12 bases outside the gene matches. The CDR3 contains 13 residues. Germline V gene data show CDR1 as MRHNA and CDR2 as SNTAGT. CDR3 loop: CAVADWAGGEQFF. DNA of the CDR3: TGTGCCGTTGCAGACTGGGCGGGGGGTGAGCAGTTCTTC.

Many counts were recorded for this clonotype. V is TRBV12-3 or TRBV12-4 and J is TRBJ2-7, with 9 bases lining up with TRBD1. There are 14 residues in the CDR3. Trimming at V came to 6 bases and at J to 3 bases, leaving 6 bases not matched to a gene. As DNA, the CDR3 is TGTGCCAGCAGGCTGCCGGGACAGGGCTACGAGCAGTACTTC. Translating gives CASRLPGQGYEQYF.